This T cell receptor (beta chain) was obtained from a study of cytomegalovirus exposure and HLA in healthy donors. Looking at the study overall: Researchers previously reported finding some 110 million unique TCR beta sequences from some 180 million T cells. From HLA-typed donors, an early data release held around 80 million unique TCRs. General observations from the study: A later analysis linked a missense variant in DCLRE1C to the trimming of TCR beta V and J genes.

V gave up 2 bases and J gave up 0 bases; unmatched junction bases: 2. There are 15 residues in the CDR3. Germline CDR1 MNHEY, CDR2 SVGAGI. Vbeta (60) and Jbeta (13) primers were used in the PCR. The table came from immunoSEQ multiplex PCR; TCRdb's copy has only in-frame clones and leaves some out. The data hold under 200,000 clones, with approximately 72% observed a single time. Worth noting for this clone: The antigen is undetermined.

The origin of this receptor is a man over 45 in good health and CMV-seronegative. This rearrangement joins TRBV6-5 to TRBJ2-7, with 9 bases fitting TRBD1. Sequenced sample: PBMCs. The CDR3 is CASSYAGQGSYEQYF. The CDR3 DNA reads TGTGCCAGCAGTTACGCGGGACAGGGCTCCTACGAGCAGTACTTC.